This TCR beta chain was obtained from a study of blood T cells in healthy people across ages. Germline V CDR1 and CDR2: KGHDR, SFDVKD. Trimming took off 1 base at V and 2 bases at J, with 9 bases between the two ends. The CDR3 loop spans 15 amino acids. With a J-beta primer mix and a sample-barcoded 5' primer, a second PCR ran about 6 to 11 cycles. Each cDNA molecule received a tag from a template-switch adaptor that had 12 random nucleotides. One entry per CDR3 protein results from TCRdb running MiXCR on the 5' RACE reads. The sample yields 2 million or so distinct CDR3 sequences, around 50% seen once.

V and J are TRBV24-1 and TRBJ2-3; D not certain. This TCR was recovered from a middle-aged woman in good health. What was sequenced was blood. The CDR3 DNA reads as TGTGCCACCAGTGATTTAGGGTTAGCCACAGATACGCAGTATTTT. Translation: CATSDLGLATDTQYF.